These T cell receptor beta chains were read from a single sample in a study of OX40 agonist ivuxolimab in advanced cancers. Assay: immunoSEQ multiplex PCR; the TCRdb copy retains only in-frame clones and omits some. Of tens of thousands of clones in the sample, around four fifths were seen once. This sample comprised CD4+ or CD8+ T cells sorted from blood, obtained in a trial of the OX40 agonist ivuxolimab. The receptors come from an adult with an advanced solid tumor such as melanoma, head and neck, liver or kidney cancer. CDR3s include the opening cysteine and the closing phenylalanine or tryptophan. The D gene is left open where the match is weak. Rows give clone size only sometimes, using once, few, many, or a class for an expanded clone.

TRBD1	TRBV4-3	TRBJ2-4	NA	CASSHGTGGLNIQYF	TGCGCCAGCAGCCATGGGACAGGGGGCCTAAACATTCAGTACTTC
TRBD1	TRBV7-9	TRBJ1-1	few	CASSSSGGSLTEAFF	TGTGCCAGCAGCTCCTCAGGGGGCTCCCTCACTGAAGCTTTCTTT
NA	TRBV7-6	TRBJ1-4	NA	CASRISGRYSTNEKLFF	TGTGCCAGCAGAATTTCAGGCAGATATTCAACTAATGAAAAACTGTTTTTT
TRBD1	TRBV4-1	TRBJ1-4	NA	CASSRGQGGEKLFF	TGCGCCAGCAGCCGCGGGCAGGGGGGTGAAAAACTGTTTTTT
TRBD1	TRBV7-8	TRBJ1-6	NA	CASSLSRGNSPLHF	TGTGCCAGCAGCTTGTCCAGGGGGAATTCACCCCTCCACTTT
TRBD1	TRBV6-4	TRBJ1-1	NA	CASSQTGWTTEAFF	TGTGCCAGCAGTCAGACAGGGTGGACCACTGAAGCTTTCTTT
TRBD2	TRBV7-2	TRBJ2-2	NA	CASSPGLHNTGELFF	TGTGCCAGCAGCCCGGGACTACATAACACCGGGGAGCTGTTTTTT
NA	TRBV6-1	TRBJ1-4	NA	CASRGAGEKLFF	TGTGCCAGCAGAGGGGCAGGAGAAAAACTGTTTTTT
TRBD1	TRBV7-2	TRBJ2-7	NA	CASSYHGTGAYEQYF	TGTGCCAGCAGCTATCACGGGACAGGGGCCTACGAGCAGTACTTC
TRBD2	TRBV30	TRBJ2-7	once	CAWSPGLAGTYEQYF	TGTGCCTGGAGCCCGGGACTAGCGGGGACCTACGAGCAGTACTTC
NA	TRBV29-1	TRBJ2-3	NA	CSVGFSGAPNTDTQYF	TGCAGCGTTGGATTTAGTGGGGCACCCAACACAGATACGCAGTATTTT
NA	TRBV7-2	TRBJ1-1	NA	CASSFGMGNTEAFF	TGTGCCAGCAGCTTTGGGATGGGGAACACTGAAGCTTTCTTT
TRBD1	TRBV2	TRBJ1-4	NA	CASSEAGQGQGVGKLFF	TGTGCCAGCAGTGAAGCGGGCCAGGGACAGGGGGTGGGAAAACTGTTTTTT
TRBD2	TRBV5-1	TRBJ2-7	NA	CASSPALAGGPTSYEQYF	TGCGCCAGCAGCCCGGCCCTAGCGGGGGGCCCAACCTCCTACGAGCAGTACTTC
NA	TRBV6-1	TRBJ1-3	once	CASTPGTGGNTIYF	TGTGCCAGCACCCCCGGGACGGGTGGAAACACCATATATTTT
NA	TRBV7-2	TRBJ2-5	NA	CASSPAGTSGPTAQYF	TGTGCCAGCAGCCCCGCGGGGACCTCCGGGCCAACAGCCCAGTACTTC
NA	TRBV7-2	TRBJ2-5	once	CASSFQQGGGETQYF	TGTGCCAGCAGCTTTCAACAGGGAGGCGGAGAGACCCAGTACTTC
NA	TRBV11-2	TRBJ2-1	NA	CASSLGSTGVEQFF	TGTGCCAGCAGCTTAGGGTCTACGGGGGTTGAGCAGTTCTTC
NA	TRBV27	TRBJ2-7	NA	CASKEQGRPAYEQYF	TGTGCCAGCAAGGAACAGGGAAGGCCGGCCTACGAGCAGTACTTC
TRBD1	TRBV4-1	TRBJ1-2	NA	CASSRGQGARDYGYTF	TGCGCCAGCAGCCGAGGACAGGGGGCCCGGGACTATGGCTACACCTTC
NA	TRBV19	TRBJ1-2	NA	CASSMAGDYGYTF	TGTGCCAGTAGTATGGCAGGGGACTATGGCTACACCTTC
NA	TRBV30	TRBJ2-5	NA	CACRSGVSETQYF	TGTGCCTGTCGGTCGGGAGTAAGCGAGACCCAGTACTTC
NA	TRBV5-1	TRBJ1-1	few	CASSLAGRKNTEAFF	TGCGCCAGCAGCTTGGCTGGTAGGAAGAACACTGAAGCTTTCTTT
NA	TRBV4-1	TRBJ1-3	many	CASSPGPLGSGNTIYF	TGCGCCAGCAGTCCGGGACCCCTGGGTTCTGGAAACACCATATATTTT
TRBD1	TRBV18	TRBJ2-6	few	CASSRDRVSGANVLTF	TGTGCCAGCTCCCGAGACAGGGTCTCTGGGGCCAACGTCCTGACTTTC
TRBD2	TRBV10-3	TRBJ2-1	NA	CAIKSGGSYNEQFF	TGTGCCATCAAAAGCGGGGGCTCCTACAATGAGCAGTTCTTC
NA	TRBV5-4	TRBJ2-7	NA	CASSAEYEQYF	TGTGCCAGCAGCGCAGAGTACGAGCAGTACTTC
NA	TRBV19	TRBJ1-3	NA	CASSMVSGNTIYF	TGTGCCAGTAGTATGGTTAGTGGAAACACCATATATTTT
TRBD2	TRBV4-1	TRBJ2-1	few	CASSQGSGGRYNEQFF	TGCGCCAGCAGCCAAGGTAGCGGGGGTCGCTACAATGAGCAGTTCTTC